This T cell receptor (beta chain) appears in the sequencing data of a study of blood T cell repertoires in COVID-19. Looking at the study overall: Collection of acute and convalescent COVID-19 samples took place in the United States, Italy and Spain. The analysed material was cDNA or gDNA that came from T cells, B-cell-depleted T cells, or PBMCs.

How the authors handled the data: The authors estimated nucleated cell counts from reference gene primer amplification. Method: immunoSEQ multiplex PCR; TCRdb's copy keeps in-frame clones and lacks some. V and J calls and clone size are given by that table; D and trimming were obtained from the DNA. Among more than 70,000 clones listed, 88% were seen once. The sequence came from a man aged 50 to 59 with active COVID-19. Sequencing was performed on peripheral blood.

The DNA of the CDR3 is TGTGCCACCGACCAACAGGGAATAGGGAACACCGGGGAGCTGTTTTTT. Translating gives CATDQQGIGNTGELFF. The chain recombines TRBV2 with TRBJ2-2; D possibly corresponds to TRBD1 (6 bases). The CDR3 runs to 16 residues. The germline gives CDR1 SNHLY, CDR2 FYNNEI. V dropped 10 bases and J dropped 1 base, with 19 bases sitting between them.